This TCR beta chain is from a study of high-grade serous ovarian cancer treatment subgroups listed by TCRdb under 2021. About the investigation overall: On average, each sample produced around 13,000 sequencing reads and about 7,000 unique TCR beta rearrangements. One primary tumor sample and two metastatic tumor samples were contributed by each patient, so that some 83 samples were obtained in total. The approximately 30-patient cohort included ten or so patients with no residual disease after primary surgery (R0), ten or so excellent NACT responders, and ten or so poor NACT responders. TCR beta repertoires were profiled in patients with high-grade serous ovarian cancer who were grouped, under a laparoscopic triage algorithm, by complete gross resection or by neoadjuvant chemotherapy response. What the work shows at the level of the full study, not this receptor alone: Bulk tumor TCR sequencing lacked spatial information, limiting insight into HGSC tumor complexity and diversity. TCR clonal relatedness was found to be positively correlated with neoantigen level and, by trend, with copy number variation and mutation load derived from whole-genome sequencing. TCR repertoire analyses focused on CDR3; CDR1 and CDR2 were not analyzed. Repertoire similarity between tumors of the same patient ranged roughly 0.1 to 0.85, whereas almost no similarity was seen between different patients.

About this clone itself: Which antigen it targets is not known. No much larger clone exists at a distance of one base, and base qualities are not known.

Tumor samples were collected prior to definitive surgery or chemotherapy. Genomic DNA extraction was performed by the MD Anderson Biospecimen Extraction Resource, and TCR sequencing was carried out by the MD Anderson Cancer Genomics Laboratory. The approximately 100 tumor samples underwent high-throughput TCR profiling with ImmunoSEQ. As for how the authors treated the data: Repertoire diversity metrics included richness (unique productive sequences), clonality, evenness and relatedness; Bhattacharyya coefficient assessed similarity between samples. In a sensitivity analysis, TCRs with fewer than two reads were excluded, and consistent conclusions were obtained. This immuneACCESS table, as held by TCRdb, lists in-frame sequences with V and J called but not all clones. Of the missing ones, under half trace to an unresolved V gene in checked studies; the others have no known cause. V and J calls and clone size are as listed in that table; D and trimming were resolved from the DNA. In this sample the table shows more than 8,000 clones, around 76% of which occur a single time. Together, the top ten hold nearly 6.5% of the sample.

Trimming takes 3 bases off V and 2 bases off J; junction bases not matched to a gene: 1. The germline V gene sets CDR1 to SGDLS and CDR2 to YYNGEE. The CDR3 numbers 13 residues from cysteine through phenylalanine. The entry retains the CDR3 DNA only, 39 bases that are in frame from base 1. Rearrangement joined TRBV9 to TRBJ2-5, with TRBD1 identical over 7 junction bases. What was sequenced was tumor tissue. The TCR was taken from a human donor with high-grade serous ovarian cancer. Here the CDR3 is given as CASSEGQQETQYF. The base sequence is TGTGCCAGCAGCGAGGGACAGCAAGAGACCCAGTACTTC.